In this sample, the clone carrying this TCR beta chain turned up once. This sample stems from a study of cytomegalovirus exposure and HLA in healthy donors. PCR was performed using 60 Vbeta and 13 Jbeta primers. This table comes from immunoSEQ multiplex PCR, and its TCRdb copy is limited to in-frame clones, with some not included. This sample yields around 65,000 clones, of which roughly 80% are seen a single time; about 7.4% belongs to the top ten. The CDR3 is made up of 14 amino acids. The germline V and J ends were trimmed by 5 bases and 6 bases, with 16 bases remaining between them. From germline, CDR1 is MDHEN and CDR2 SYDVKM. Healthy people donating bone marrow made up the donors.

The TCR comes from a woman in her twenties or thirties in good health and CMV-seropositive. The chain couples TRBV28 to TRBJ1-2; possible D gene TRBD1, 6 bases. Sequencing was done on a sample of PBMCs. In nucleotides, the CDR3 is TGTGCCAGCAGTGATACAGGGCCCACTCATGGCTACACCTTC. Amino acid sequence: CASSDTGPTHGYTF.